This entry features one TCR beta chain sequence. The sample comes from a study of shared clonotypes between healthy human individuals. Germline V gene data show CDR1 as MNHNS and CDR2 as SASEGT. V was trimmed by 2 bases and J by 8 bases, leaving 9 bases between them. This CDR3 is built from 13 residues. Positive CCR7 selection of CD45RO-negative cells yielded the naive CD8 cells, and terminally differentiated effector memory CD45RA+ cells were excluded. TCRdb's table, derived via immunoSEQ multiplex PCR, lists solely in-frame clones and lacks some. The sample consists of millions of clones, less than 95% of them appearing once.

This TCR was recovered from a man younger than 35 in good health. The rearrangement joins TRBV6-1 to TRBJ2-2; D is possibly TRBD1 (6 bases). The sample taken for sequencing was naive CD8+ T cells sorted from blood. The CDR3 nucleotides read TGTGCCAGCAGTGAATATGGGACAGGGGAGCTGTTTTTT. This sequence encodes CASSEYGTGELFF.